This TCR beta chain originates from a study of blood T cell repertoires in COVID-19. Overall study context: Some COVID-19 samples were acute and others convalescent; all came from the United States, Italy and Spain. T cells, B-cell-depleted T cells, or PBMCs supplied cDNA or gDNA.

Original processing notes: Quantification of nucleated cells was approximated via reference gene primer amplification. Some clones are missing from TCRdb's copy, which holds only in-frame ones; the method was immunoSEQ multiplex PCR. That table is the source of V, J and clone size, and D and trimming were worked out from the DNA. The sample shows roughly 150,000 clones, 87% of them seen only once. Sequencing was done on a sample of peripheral blood. This TCR was sampled from an elderly man with acute or convalescent COVID-19.

CDR3 protein: CATPEGQAGSGYTF. The CDR3 DNA reads TGTGCCACCCCCGAAGGACAGGCCGGCAGTGGCTACACCTTC. The J gene is TRBJ1-2, the V gene TRBV10-3; 7 bases are shared with TRBD1. V trimming: 10 bases; J trimming: 7 bases; junction bases outside the gene matches: 15. From germline, CDR1 is ENHRY and CDR2 SYGVKD. The CDR3 loop spans 14 amino acids.